This T cell receptor (beta chain) was observed in a study of blood T cell repertoires in COVID-19. Whole-study context: Whether acute or convalescent, the COVID-19 samples came from the United States, Italy and Spain. T cells, B-cell-depleted T cells, or PBMCs provided the cDNA or gDNA that served as material.

This CDR3 has 13 amino acids. V gave up 4 bases and J gave up 14 bases; unmatched junction bases: 13. From germline, CDR1 is MDHEN and CDR2 SYDVKM. As originally analysed: Estimation of nucleated cell counts was performed using reference gene primer amplification. TCRdb keeps only in-frame clones here, not all; method: immunoSEQ multiplex PCR. V and J calls and clone size come straight from that table; D and trimming were deduced from the DNA. The sample shows around 280,000 clones, around 90% of them seen only once. Sequenced: peripheral blood. The V gene is TRBV28, the J gene TRBJ1-2, with 7 bases aligning to TRBD1. This clonotype originated in a woman aged 45-59 years who had recovered from COVID-19. CDR3 nucleotides: TGTGCCAGCAGTTCTCTTTCATGGGACAGTCTAACCTTC. Translation gives CASSSLSWDSLTF.